This TCR beta chain is from a study of T cells in narcolepsy. Here immunoSEQ multiplex PCR was the method, and the copy in TCRdb shows in-frame clones only, minus some. The table has 20,000 to 25,000 clones, about 90% seen once. CDR1 is SEHNR, CDR2 FQNEAQ, per germline (reference sequence). The CDR3 sequence is 14 residues long. Trimming cost V 8 bases and J 6 bases; bases outside gene matches: 9. Study-wide points: Reportedly, autoreactive clonotypes were serially detected in patients' blood but not controls'.

On this clone itself: The antigen remains undetermined.

The specimen was CD45RA- memory CD4+ T cells from PBMCs. The chain has TRBV7-9 and TRBJ1-5, with 8 bases fitting TRBD1. The clonotype comes from a human donor with narcolepsy. CDR3 in DNA: TGTGCCAGCGGACCGGGACAGGCAGCTCAGCCCCAGCATTTT. This encodes CASGPGQAAQPQHF.